These 13 T cell receptor beta chains came from one sample sequenced in a study of cytomegalovirus exposure and HLA in healthy donors. The PCR contained 60 Vbeta and 13 Jbeta primers. Here immunoSEQ multiplex PCR was the method, and the copy in TCRdb shows in-frame clones only, minus some. The sample contains approximately 170,000 clones, approximately 80% of which appear only once. The sample comprised PBMCs. The receptors here all came from a male donor in good health and CMV-seropositive.

This clone has more than one count but fewer than ten. The chain links TRBV4-1 to TRBJ2-3; 8 bases line up with TRBD2. CDR1 and CDR2 (germline): MGHRA, YSYEKL. V shed 2 bases, J shed 6 bases, and the junction held 10 bases outside the gene matches. The CDR3 has 16 amino acids. The CDR3 spells CASSQILSPSGDTQYF. CDR3 bases: TGCGCCAGCAGCCAAATTTTATCTCCTAGCGGGGATACGCAGTATTTT.

The rearrangement uses TRBV4-1 and TRBJ1-1, with TRBD1 matching 12 bases. Per the germline V gene, CDR1 is MGHRA and CDR2 is YSYEKL. J gave up 1 base and V 1 base, and 7 bases lay outside the gene matches. The length of the CDR3 is 18 residues. The CDR3 DNA follows: TGCGCCAGCAGCCAAGTACCGGGACAGGGGGCCGAGAACACTGAAGCTTTCTTT. Translated: CASSQVPGQGAENTEAFF.

The J gene is TRBJ1-5, the V gene TRBV2; 7 positions match TRBD1. V lost 3 bases, J lost 3 bases, and 2 bases stayed unmatched. This CDR3 has 14 amino acids. Germline V CDR1 and CDR2: SNHLY, FYNNEI. The CDR3 here is CASSDGQDNQPQHF. In nucleotides, the CDR3 is TGTGCCAGCAGTGATGGACAGGACAATCAGCCCCAGCATTTT.

V usage is TRBV30 and J usage is TRBJ1-5, with 9 bases lining up with TRBD1. Germline V gives CDR1 GTSNPN, CDR2 SVGIG (reference sequence). The trim removed 2 bases at V and 4 bases at J, leaving 6 bases unmatched. This CDR3 spans 15 amino acids. CDR3: CAWSRDRVGNQPQHF. CDR3 coding DNA: TGTGCCTGGAGTCGGGACAGGGTGGGGAATCAGCCCCAGCATTTT.

V usage is TRBV6-4 and J usage is TRBJ1-2; possible D gene TRBD1, 5 bases. The CDR3 length is 14 residues. Germline values: CDR1 MRHNA, CDR2 SNTAGT. The V end was cut by 0 bases, the J end by 8 bases, with 13 bases between. This CDR3 is CASSDSEGARGYTF. DNA of the CDR3: TGTGCCAGCAGTGACTCGGAAGGGGCGCGAGGCTACACCTTC.

CDR3 residues: CASSFATSGVSTGELFF. The CDR3 coding sequence is TGCGCCAGCAGCTTTGCGACTAGCGGGGTTAGCACCGGGGAGCTGTTTTTT. V and J are TRBV5-1 and TRBJ2-2; 11 positions agree with TRBD2. V was pared by 2 bases and J by 4 bases, with 7 bases of the junction left unmatched. The CDR3 totals 17 residues. CDR1 is SGHRS and CDR2 is YFSETQ in the germline V gene.

The genes are TRBV6-5 and TRBJ1-1; possibly TRBD1 for D (5 bases). The V gene lost 1 base and the J gene lost 4 bases, with 7 bases spanning the gap. Germline CDR1 and CDR2: MNHEY and SVGAGI. The CDR3 has 13 residues. The chain's CDR3 is CASSYYGGTEAFF. The CDR3 DNA sequence: TGTGCCAGCAGTTACTACGGGGGCACTGAAGCTTTCTTT.

V is TRBV7-6 and J is TRBJ2-7; 9 bases map to TRBD1. The CDR3 has 15 amino acids. CDR1 is SGHVS, CDR2 FNYEAQ, per germline. J was trimmed by 5 bases and V by 0 bases; bases with no gene match: 5. The CDR3 nucleotides read TGTGCCAGCAGCTTAGCGGGACAGGGCCTTCACGAGCAGTACTTC. This codes for CASSLAGQGLHEQYF.

This chain connects TRBV2 to TRBJ1-1; the match to TRBD1 covers 8 bases. The germline CDR1 and CDR2 sequences are SNHLY and FYNNEI. V was clipped by 7 bases and J by 1 base; unmatched bases: 8. The CDR3 covers 15 residues. In DNA, the CDR3 is TGTGCCAGCACCGGACAGGGTGGAAAGAACACTGAAGCTTTCTTT. Amino acid sequence: CASTGQGGKNTEAFF.

The V call is TRBV5-1, the J call TRBJ2-5; D might be TRBD2 (6 bases). Germline assignment: CDR1 SGHRS and CDR2 YFSETQ. CDR3 length: 14 residues. V gave up 3 bases and J gave up 2 bases, with 11 bases separating them. The CDR3 DNA reads as TGCGCCAGCAGCTGGGGGGACTCACAAGAGACCCAGTACTTC. This translates into CASSWGDSQETQYF.

V usage is TRBV19 and J usage is TRBJ1-2; D may be TRBD1 (6 bases). The CDR3 contains 17 residues. Per germline, CDR1 LNHDA and CDR2 SQIVND (reference sequence). V lost 7 bases, J lost 1 base, and 22 bases lay in between. Here the CDR3 DNA reads TGTGCCAGTACCCCGGGGGGGCAGCGCTACGTTAACTATGGCTACACCTTC. The encoded protein is CASTPGGQRYVNYGYTF. The full variable domain, completed using reference TRBV19 and TRBJ1-2, is DGGITQSPKYLFRKEGQNVTLSCEQNLNHDAMYWYRQDPGQGLRLIYYSQIVNDFQKGDIAEGYSVSREKKESFPLTVTSAQKNPTAFYLCASTPGGQRYVNYGYTFGSGTRLTVV.

This chain connects TRBV4-1 to TRBJ2-7; 7 bases agree with TRBD1. V lost 0 bases, J lost 2 bases, and 4 bases stayed unmatched. The CDR3 has 15 amino acids. Per the germline V gene, CDR1 is MGHRA and CDR2 is YSYEKL. CDR3 bases: TGCGCCAGCAGCCAAGAGGACAGGCCCGCCTACGAGCAGTACTTC. Its protein is CASSQEDRPAYEQYF.

This clone was counted ten times or more. The sample contains more than one DNA sequence encoding this CDR3. This sequence joins TRBV5-6 and TRBJ1-1, with D perhaps matching TRBD1 (6 bases). The CDR3 is made up of 12 amino acids. In germline, CDR1 is SGHDT, CDR2 YYEEEE. The germline V and J ends were trimmed by 1 base and 5 bases, with 6 bases remaining between them. The CDR3 here is CASSLRGTEAFF. The CDR3 DNA follows: TGTGCCAGCAGCTTGAGGGGGACTGAAGCTTTCTTT.